Given below is one T cell receptor (beta chain) in context. Its matching antigen is unknown. Compared with germline, one end of the junction differs, possibly owing to a read error. A constant-region primer primed TCR beta cDNA synthesis from roughly 510 ng of total RNA. Three nested multiplex PCR rounds, a slightly modified ARM-PCR method, built the TCR beta libraries. TRBV1-TRBV30 forward primers paired with a C-beta reverse primer drove the first two PCR rounds, roughly 10 cycles each. TCRdb ran MiXCR on the multiplex PCR reads and lists one entry per CDR3 protein. The sample records fewer than 85,000 distinct CDR3 sequences, approximately 69% being singletons. Co-extraction of both nucleic acids (RNA and DNA) used roughly 19-33 mg of unsorted bulk tissue. Patients diagnosed with primary liver carcinoma received treatment through surgical resection. There were only treatment-naive patients, all with chronic HBV infection.

This entry comes from a study of tumor-infiltrating lymphocytes in primary liver carcinoma. Whole-study context: Donors had hepatocellular carcinoma or combined HCC and intrahepatic cholangiocarcinoma.

Findings and caveats of the study: Tumor region pairs showed greater overlap than either tumor-adjacent or tumor-blood pairs did.

CDR3 length: 13 amino acids. Per germline, CDR1 ENHRY and CDR2 SYGVKD. The origin of this receptor is a man aged 35-49 years with primary liver carcinoma and hepatitis B virus infection. This chain links TRBV10-3 with TRBJ2-7, with a tentative D call TRBD2 (5 bases). Sample: tumor-adjacent normal liver tissue. CDR3 in DNA: TGTGCGATCAGTGGGCCGGGGAAGCACGATCAGTACTTC. It is translated as CAISGPGKHDQYF.